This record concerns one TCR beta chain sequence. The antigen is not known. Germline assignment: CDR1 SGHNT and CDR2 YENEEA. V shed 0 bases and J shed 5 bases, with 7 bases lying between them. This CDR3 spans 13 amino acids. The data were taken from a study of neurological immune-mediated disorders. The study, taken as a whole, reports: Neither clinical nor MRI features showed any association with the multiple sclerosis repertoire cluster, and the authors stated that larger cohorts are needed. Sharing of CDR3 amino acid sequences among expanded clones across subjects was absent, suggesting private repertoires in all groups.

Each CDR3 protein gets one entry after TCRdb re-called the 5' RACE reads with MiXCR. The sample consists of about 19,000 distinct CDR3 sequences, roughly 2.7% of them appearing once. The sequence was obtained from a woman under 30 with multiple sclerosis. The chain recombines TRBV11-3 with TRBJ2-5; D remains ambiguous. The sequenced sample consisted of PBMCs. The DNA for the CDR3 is TGTGCCAGCAGCTTAGACTCTTGGGAGACCCAGTACTTC. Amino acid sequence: CASSLDSWETQYF.